The 20 T cell receptor beta chains below come from one sample, sequenced in a study of T cell repertoires in cytomegalovirus infection. TCRdb reprocessed the reads with MiXCR, giving one entry per CDR3 protein. The sample lists over 200,000 distinct CDR3 sequences, around 13% seen once, with around 9% in the top ten. The specimen was PBMCs. These receptor sequences come from a human donor in good health (CMV status not recorded). Some clones in this sample may be carry-over from other donors' samples.

This clonotype has just a few counts. V usage is TRBV4-2 and J usage is TRBJ1-1, with D tentatively TRBD1 (6 bases). Per germline, CDR1 LGHNA and CDR2 YNFKEQ. V was pared by 1 base and J by 5 bases, with 14 bases between. The length of the CDR3 is 15 residues. The CDR3 coding sequence is TGTGCCAGCAGCCAAGGAGGGACACTTAGGACTGAAGCTTTCTTT. Protein product: CASSQGGTLRTEAFF.

Many counts were recorded for this clonotype. V and J are TRBV4-1 and TRBJ1-1, with TRBD1 matching over 7 bases. The junction had 4 bases not matched to a gene; V was cut back by 2 bases and J by 1 base. The CDR3 has 15 residues. Germline-derived CDR1 and CDR2 are MGHRA and YSYEKL. The CDR3 here is CASSQSGTANTEAFF. The DNA for the CDR3 is TGCGCCAGCAGCCAATCCGGGACAGCGAACACTGAAGCTTTCTTT.

This clonotype was counted ten times or more. This chain uses TRBV7-2 with TRBJ1-6; no firm D call. CDR1 and CDR2 from the germline V gene are SGHTA and FQGNSA. The length of the CDR3 is 15 residues. Trimming stripped 1 base from V and 11 bases from J, with 15 bases between. The CDR3 bases are TGTGCCAGCAGCTTAGGAACCGGGTTCAGTGCACCCCTCCACTTT. Translating it yields CASSLGTGFSAPLHF.

A few counts support this clonotype. The chain has TRBV20-1 and TRBJ2-5, with a possible D match to TRBD1 (6 bases). Germline lookup yields CDR1 DFQATT and CDR2 SNEGSKA (reference sequence). V was clipped by 4 bases and J by 0 bases, with 15 bases between them. The CDR3 length is 15 residues. The CDR3 DNA reads as TGCAGTGCTATTGGGACACTTCGGTACCAAGAGACCCAGTACTTC. It yields the protein CSAIGTLRYQETQYF.

At least ten counts were recorded for this clonotype. The rearrangement joins TRBV6-2 or TRBV6-3 to TRBJ2-2; the D gene is possibly TRBD1 (7 bases). This CDR3 is built from 17 residues. V lost 6 bases and J lost 0, with 17 bases in between. Per germline, CDR1 MNHEY and CDR2 SVGEGT. The CDR3 DNA follows: TGTGCCAGCAGCTCCGGAGGGGGCAGAGCGAACACCGGGGAGCTGTTTTTT. As protein: CASSSGGGRANTGELFF.

The table lists this clonotype with many counts. This rearrangement joins TRBV7-2 to TRBJ2-1, with 8 bases lining up with TRBD2. Germline CDR1 SGHTA, CDR2 FQGNSA. V shed 3 bases and J 1 base; nucleotides not matched to a gene: 2. The CDR3 contains 15 residues. In DNA, the CDR3 is TGTGCCAGCAGCTTCGGACTAGCTTCCTACAATGAGCAGTTCTTC. Residues: CASSFGLASYNEQFF.

The table lists this clonotype with many counts. V is TRBV7-2 and J is TRBJ2-1, with 7 bases matching TRBD1. CDR3 length equals 16 residues. V shed 3 bases and J 7 bases; nucleotides not matched to a gene: 12. Per the germline V gene, CDR1 is SGHTA and CDR2 is FQGNSA. The CDR3 loop is CASSFGRDSFWNEQFF. The CDR3, as DNA: TGTGCCAGCAGCTTTGGACGGGACAGCTTTTGGAATGAGCAGTTCTTC.

This clonotype has a count of ten or more. The J gene is TRBJ2-2, the V gene TRBV4-3; D not resolved. V lost 0 bases, J lost 5 bases, and 10 bases lay in between. Germline CDR1 reads LGHNA; CDR2 reads YSLEER. CDR3 length: 15 amino acids. The CDR3 nucleotides are TGCGCCAGCAGCCAAGACCCCAGGTCGACCGGGGAGCTGTTTTTT. This codes for CASSQDPRSTGELFF.

This clonotype was counted many times. V usage is TRBV6-2 or TRBV6-3 and J usage is TRBJ2-7; D perhaps matches TRBD2 (5 bases). CDR3 length: 14 residues. Germline CDR1 is MNHEY and CDR2 is SVGEGT. Trimming took 5 bases from V and 5 from J, leaving 16 bases between them. CDR3: CASSQLVPWDEQYF. In nucleotides, the CDR3 is TGTGCCAGCAGTCAACTAGTCCCTTGGGACGAGCAGTACTTC.

There are many counts of this clonotype. The chain uses TRBV6-1 and TRBJ2-2, with TRBD1 identical over 9 bases. Losses at the gene ends were 5 bases for V and 8 bases for J; bases not matched to a gene: 9. There are 15 residues in the CDR3. Germline CDR1 is MNHNS and CDR2 is SASEGT. CDR3 residues: CASSLLTGGSGELFF. CDR3 DNA: TGTGCCAGCAGTCTCCTAACAGGGGGCTCGGGGGAGCTGTTTTTT.

The chain is built from TRBV20-1 and TRBJ2-7; 11 bases agree with TRBD1. This CDR3 is 13 amino acids long. Germline CDR1 and CDR2: DFQATT and SNEGSKA (reference sequence). V shed 7 bases, J shed 2 bases, and the junction held 4 bases outside the gene matches. The CDR3, as DNA: TGCAGTGGGGGGGACAGGGGGACCTACGAGCAGTACTTC. It is translated as CSGGDRGTYEQYF.

The chain recombines TRBV7-3 with TRBJ2-1; unclear D gene. The germline V gene has CDR1 SGHTA and CDR2 FQGTGA. This CDR3 is 13 amino acids long. V lost 3 bases and J lost 8, with 11 bases in between. The CDR3 DNA reads TGTGCCAGCAGCTTGAACCCGACTTATGAGCAGTTCTTC. Its protein is CASSLNPTYEQFF.

This clonotype was found many times. J is TRBJ2-7 and V is TRBV15; 9 positions agree with TRBD2. This CDR3 comprises 18 residues. Germline V gene lookup returns CDR1 LNHNV and CDR2 YYDKDF (reference sequence). The V and J ends lost 0 bases and 7 bases, in that order; junction bases with no gene match: 16. Here the CDR3 reads CATSRDDLSSGTRVEQYF. The CDR3, as DNA: TGTGCCACCAGCAGAGATGATTTGTCTAGCGGGACGAGGGTGGAGCAGTACTTC.

This clonotype came up a few times. J is TRBJ2-7 and V is TRBV10-3; 9 bases line up with TRBD1. With V trimmed by 4 bases and J by 7 bases, 5 bases remained unmatched. Per germline, CDR1 ENHRY and CDR2 SYGVKD. The CDR3 sequence is 13 residues long. The CDR3 reads CAISGAGTGEQYF. The DNA for the CDR3 is TGTGCCATCAGTGGGGCCGGGACAGGGGAGCAGTACTTC.

This clonotype has just a few counts. The rearrangement uses TRBV5-4 and TRBJ2-7; 7 positions agree with TRBD2. With V trimmed by 3 bases and J by 7 bases, 16 bases remained unmatched. CDR1 is SGHNT and CDR2 is YYREEE in the germline V gene (reference sequence). This CDR3 is 16 amino acids long. This CDR3 reads CASSSKGRGRRWEQYF. The DNA of the CDR3 is TGTGCCAGCAGCTCAAAGGGGCGGGGGAGAAGGTGGGAGCAGTACTTC.

The genes are TRBV6-1 and TRBJ2-3; unclear D gene. CDR3 length: 14 amino acids. The ends were cut back, 5 bases at V and 0 bases at J, with 9 bases in the middle. The germline V gene has CDR1 MNHNS and CDR2 SASEGT. CDR3 sequence: CASSHKYSTDTQYF. The CDR3 nucleotides read TGTGCCAGCAGTCACAAGTATAGCACAGATACGCAGTATTTT.

This clonotype was detected many times. The chain joins TRBV28 to TRBJ1-1, with unresolved D. CDR3 length equals 11 residues. V gave up 8 bases and J gave up 1 base, with 5 bases separating them. CDR1 MDHEN and CDR2 SYDVKM come from the germline V gene. The CDR3 loop is CASGRNTEAFF. In nucleotides, the CDR3 is TGTGCCAGCGGTAGGAACACTGAAGCTTTCTTT.

Turning to this clonotype: Sequence at one end of the junction differs from germline and may be a read error. The gene calls are TRBV6-6 and TRBJ2-3, with D possibly being TRBD1 (6 bases). The CDR3 loop spans 13 amino acids. CDR1 is MNHNY and CDR2 is SVGAGI in the germline V gene (reference sequence). This CDR3 is CASSLTGLASRDF. The CDR3 DNA sequence: TGTGCCAGCAGTTTGACAGGACTTGCCTCCCGGGATTTT.

V is TRBV7-2 and J is TRBJ1-2, with D possibly matching TRBD1 (6 bases). The CDR3 extends over 14 amino acids. The germline V gene has CDR1 SGHTA and CDR2 FQGNSA. V was shortened by 5 bases and J by 4 bases, with 14 bases between the two germline ends. In DNA, the CDR3 is TGTGCCAGCAGCCCCGACAGGTTCGCCTATGGCTACACCTTC. Protein sequence: CASSPDRFAYGYTF. The entire variable domain, with the rest obtained from reference TRBV7-2 and TRBJ1-2, is as follows: GAGVSQSPSNKVTEKGKDVELRCDPISGHTALYWYRQSLGQGLEFLIYFQGNSAPDKSGLPSDRFSAERTGGSVSTLTIQRTQQEDSAVYLCASSPDRFAYGYTFGSGTRLTVV.

This clonotype occurred many times. CDR3: CASSFGQGKTDEQYF. The CDR3 DNA sequence: TGTGCCAGCAGTTTTGGACAGGGCAAGACGGACGAGCAGTACTTC. The chain couples TRBV12-3 or TRBV12-4 to TRBJ2-7; 8 bases line up with TRBD1. This CDR3 comprises 15 residues. Trimming removed 3 bases from V and 5 bases from J; junction bases left unmatched: 9.